This entry concerns a single T cell receptor beta chain. Its specificity is unknown. These data are taken from a study of radiotherapy plus CTLA-4 blockade in lung cancer. At the level of the study: With approximately 30% of patients having disease control, objective responses were seen in 15% to 20%.

Study outcomes and limitations: Blood-borne expansion of tumor-derived TCR clones followed radiotherapy plus ipilimumab.

Repertoires were generated with immunoSEQ multiplex PCR, while TCRdb's copy carries only in-frame clones and drops some. The sample carries 20,000 to 30,000 clones, over 70% recorded once. The germline V gene encodes CDR1 LNHDA and CDR2 SQIVND (reference sequence). This CDR3 is built from 18 residues. Trimming cost V 1 base and J 2 bases; bases outside gene matches: 10. Focal radiation and CTLA-4 blockade (ipilimumab) were tested in chemo-refractory metastatic non-small-cell lung cancer patients. Here the sequenced sample was peripheral blood, taken from a patient treated with radiotherapy plus ipilimumab. This chain links TRBV19 with TRBJ1-5; 8 bases line up with TRBD1. The sequence was collected from a human donor with non-small cell lung cancer that progressed on radiotherapy plus ipilimumab. CDR3 DNA sequence: TGTGCCAGTAGTATAGGGACAGGACAGGGCAAGGGCAATCAGCCCCAGCATTTT. Amino acid sequence: CASSIGTGQGKGNQPQHF.